The clone carrying this TCR beta chain was observed at least ten times. Its antigen is currently unknown. V lost 2 bases and J 2 bases, leaving 8 bases between the germline ends. Germline CDR1 reads WNHNN; CDR2 reads SYGVQD (reference sequence). The CDR3 consists of 14 residues. The data derive from a study of T cells after yellow fever vaccination. The study, taken as a whole, reports: Though weaker, the secondary response peaked faster, on day 5 versus 15. Reappearance after the booster was observed for most primary-vaccination clones (roughly 95% CD4, roughly 90% CD8).

TCRdb ran MiXCR on the 5' RACE reads and lists one entry per CDR3 protein. The sample includes roughly 300,000 distinct CDR3 sequences, 7% to 10% seen only once; the top ten take approximately 15%. The sequence derives from a man between 18 and 35 years old who received the YFV17D yellow fever vaccine. This rearrangement joins TRBV10-1 to TRBJ2-3; D gene uncertain. The specimen comprised PBMCs, sampled around 45 days after the first yellow fever vaccination. CDR3 sequence (DNA): TGCGCCAGCAGTGAGAACATGATCACAGATACGCAGTATTTT. This codes for CASSENMITDTQYF.